This TCR beta chain derives from a study of T cells in Graves' hyperthyroidism and ophthalmopathy. Amplification yielded TCR beta CDR3 regions, with RNA transcripts as the source. Initially, a first-round RT-PCR of the TCR CDR3 employed the HTBI primer set. TCRdb used MiXCR to reprocess the multiplex PCR reads, holding one entry per CDR3 protein. The sample includes 490,000 or so distinct CDR3 sequences, 20% to 25% of them seen just once. This clonotype was counted at least ten times. Germline V gene sequence: CDR1 SNHLY, CDR2 FYNNEI. The V end lost 6 bases, the J end lost 1 base, and 10 bases lay between the germline ends. The CDR3 runs to 13 residues.

This TCR derives from a woman between 65 and 79 years old with Graves' ophthalmopathy. Sequenced: blood. The chain employs TRBV2 and TRBJ2-7; maybe TRBD2 (6 bases). The CDR3 sequence: CASRAAGSYEQYF. CDR3 bases: TGTGCCAGCAGGGCGGCGGGGTCCTACGAGCAGTACTTC.